This T cell receptor (beta chain) derives from a study of T-cell reconstitution after alpha-beta-depleted transplantation in children. This clonotype was detected many times. Its antigen is currently unknown. Whole-study findings and limits: T cells produced anew were the main source of T-cell counts and diversity one year after transplant.

For TCRbeta, the library was prepared with unique molecular identifiers. A single record per CDR3 protein comes from TCRdb applying MiXCR to the PCR reads. The profile shows about 110,000 distinct CDR3 sequences, around 6.4% of them singletons. This CDR3 comprises 13 residues. V was pared by 7 bases and J by 2 bases, with 12 bases between. Looked up from germline, CDR1 is MNHEY and CDR2 is SVGEGT. V gene TRBV6-2 or TRBV6-3 combines with J gene TRBJ2-7, with D perhaps matching TRBD1 or TRBD2 (6 bases each). This clonotype originated in a male patient aged 2 to 9 who had a stem cell transplant for acute lymphoblastic leukemia, so the T cells may come from the graft donor. Source: PBMCs, mostly from graft donor cells, taken 360 days after TCRalphabeta/CD19-depleted stem cell transplant. CDR3 residues: CASKVGGTYEQYF. In DNA, the CDR3 is TGTGCCAGCAAAGTAGGGGGGACCTACGAGCAGTACTTC.